The 8 T cell receptor beta chains reported below all come from one sample, sequenced in a study of T cells expressing NK-cell markers. For each CDR3 protein, TCRdb gives one entry from its re-call of the 5' RACE reads, without DNA. The sample totals about 460,000 distinct CDR3 sequences. The specimen sequenced was blood T cells: a sorted CD56 or NKG2C T cell subset, CD4+ or CD8+ T cells, or bulk PBMC T cells (not recorded which). These receptors all come from a woman in her 50s in good health.

The gene calls are TRBV27 and TRBJ2-3; without DNA, the TCRdb call of TRBD1 cannot be checked. CDR3 length: 15 residues. CDR1 is MNHEY, CDR2 SMNVEV, per germline (reference sequence). CDR3 sequence reads: CASSFGLRGTDTQYF.

V is TRBV29-1 and J is TRBJ1-1; there is no DNA to check the TCRdb D call of TRBD1. This CDR3 contains 13 residues. CDR1 is SQVTM and CDR2 is ANQGSEA in the germline V gene. The CDR3 region is CSASGTRYTEAFF. Full variable domain (missing parts from reference TRBV29-1 and TRBJ1-1): SAVISQKPSRDICQRGTSLTIQCQVDSQVTMMFWYRQQPGQSLTLIATANQGSEATYESGFVIDKFPISRPNLTFSTLTVSNMSPEDSSIYLCSASGTRYTEAFFGQGTRLTVV.

The chain joins TRBV7-2 to TRBJ2-1. The CDR3 length is 15 residues. The germline gives CDR1 SGHTA, CDR2 FQGNSA. This CDR3 reads CASSSTGTTYNEQFF.

The V gene is TRBV2, the J gene TRBJ2-4. Per the germline V gene, CDR1 is SNHLY and CDR2 is FYNNEI. CDR3 size: 13 residues. The CDR3 sequence is CASRNLAKNIQYF.

The CDR3 spells CAISADQGSDTQYF. This chain connects TRBV10-3 to TRBJ2-3; as DNA is missing, the TRBD1 call by TCRdb cannot be tested. This CDR3 spans 14 amino acids. CDR1 and CDR2 (germline): ENHRY, SYGVKD.

The J gene is TRBJ2-5, the V gene TRBV5-1; the TCRdb call, TRBD2, lacks DNA for checking. The germline gives CDR1 SGHRS, CDR2 YFSETQ. The CDR3 runs to 14 residues. CDR3 amino acids: CASSLVRGGETQYF.

The rearrangement uses TRBV7-2 and TRBJ2-5; TCRdb indicates TRBD2, and absent DNA this call remains unverified. This CDR3 spans 17 amino acids. Germline values: CDR1 SGHTA, CDR2 FQGNSA. CDR3 sequence: CASSLIVGTSGSETQYF.

The J gene is TRBJ2-7, the V gene TRBV5-1. The V gene's germline CDR1 is SGHRS and CDR2 YFSETQ. The length of the CDR3 is 14 residues. The CDR3 reads CASSLGSSRAEQYF.